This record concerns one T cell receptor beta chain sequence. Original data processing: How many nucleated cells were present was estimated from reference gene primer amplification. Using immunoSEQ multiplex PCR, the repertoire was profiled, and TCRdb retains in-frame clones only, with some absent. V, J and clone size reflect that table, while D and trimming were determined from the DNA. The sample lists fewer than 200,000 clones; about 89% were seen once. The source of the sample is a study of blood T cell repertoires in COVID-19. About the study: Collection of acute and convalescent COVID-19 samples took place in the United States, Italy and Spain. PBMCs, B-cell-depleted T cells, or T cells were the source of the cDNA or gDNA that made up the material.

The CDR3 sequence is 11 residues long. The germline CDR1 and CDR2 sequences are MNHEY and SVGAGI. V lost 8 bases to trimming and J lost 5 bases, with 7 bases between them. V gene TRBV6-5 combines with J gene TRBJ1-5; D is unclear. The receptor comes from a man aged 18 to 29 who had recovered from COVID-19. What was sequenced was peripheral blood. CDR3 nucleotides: TGTGCCAGCGGAGACCATCAGCCCCAGCATTTT. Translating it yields CASGDHQPQHF.